This paragraph covers one T cell receptor beta chain sequence. These data originate in a study of blood T cell repertoires in COVID-19. In the study overall: Researchers got acute and convalescent COVID-19 samples from the United States, Italy and Spain. PBMCs, B-cell-depleted T cells, or T cells were the source of the cDNA or gDNA that made up the material.

The CDR3 extends over 14 amino acids. CDR1 is SNHLY, CDR2 FYNNEI, per germline. V gave up 7 bases and J gave up 3 bases; unmatched junction bases: 9. Source study methods: Nucleated cell number was recorded as an estimate derived from reference gene primer amplification. TCRdb's table, derived via immunoSEQ multiplex PCR, lists solely in-frame clones and lacks some. Clone size and the V and J calls come from that table; the DNA yielded D and trimming. The data contain about 280,000 clones, around 90% of them singletons. The sequence derives from a young man with active or convalescent COVID-19. Sequencing was carried out using peripheral blood. The chain couples TRBV2 to TRBJ2-7, with 7 bases fitting TRBD1. CDR3 nucleotide sequence: TGTGCCAGCAATCGACCGGGACAGATCTACGAGCAGTACTTC. The encoded protein is CASNRPGQIYEQYF.